The T cell receptor (beta chain) under discussion was sequenced for a study of T-cell memory formation after mild COVID-19. MiXCR, run by TCRdb on the 5' RACE reads, gives a single entry per CDR3 protein. The repertoire holds about 430,000 distinct CDR3 sequences, with 24% as singletons. With 0 bases removed from V and 8 bases from J, the gap between germline ends came to 22 bases. The CDR3 sequence is 16 residues long. Per the germline V gene, CDR1 is DFQATT and CDR2 is SNEGSKA (reference sequence). Sequencing used PBMCs or a T cell subset sorted from them (not recorded which). The chain uses TRBV20-1 and TRBJ1-2, with D maybe TRBD1 (6 bases). This receptor was obtained from an adult woman who had mild COVID-19 (a few samples of this study predate the infection). Cell type and time point are not known. CDR3 protein: CSARDFVHGGRRGYTF. CDR3 DNA: TGCAGTGCTAGAGATTTCGTTCACGGGGGGCGCAGAGGCTACACCTTC.